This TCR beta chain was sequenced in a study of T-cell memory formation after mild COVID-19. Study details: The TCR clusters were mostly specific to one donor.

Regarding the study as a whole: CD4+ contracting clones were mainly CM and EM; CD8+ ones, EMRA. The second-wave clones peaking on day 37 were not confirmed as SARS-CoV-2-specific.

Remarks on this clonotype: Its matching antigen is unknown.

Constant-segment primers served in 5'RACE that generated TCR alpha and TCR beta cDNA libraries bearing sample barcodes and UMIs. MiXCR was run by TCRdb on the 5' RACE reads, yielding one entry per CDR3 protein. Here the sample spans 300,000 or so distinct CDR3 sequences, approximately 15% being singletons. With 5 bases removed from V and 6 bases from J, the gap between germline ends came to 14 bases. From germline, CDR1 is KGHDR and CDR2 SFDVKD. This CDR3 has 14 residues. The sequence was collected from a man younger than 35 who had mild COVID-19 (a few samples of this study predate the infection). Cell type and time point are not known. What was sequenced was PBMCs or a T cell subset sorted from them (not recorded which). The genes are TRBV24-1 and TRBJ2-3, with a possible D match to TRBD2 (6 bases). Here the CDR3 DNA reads TGTGCCACCAGTGGAGGAGCGGGCCTTGATACGCAGTATTTT. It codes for CATSGGAGLDTQYF.